This T cell receptor (beta chain) stems from a study of OX40 agonist ivuxolimab in advanced cancers. Study-wide background: The treatment was a fully human IgG2 OX40 agonist, ivuxolimab. Overall study findings and caveats: Certain nonresponders additionally had low normalized T-cell clonal expansion.

Worth noting for this clone: The antigen is not known.

Sequenced by immunoSEQ multiplex PCR; TCRdb stores in-frame clones only, minus some. The data contain around 12,000 clones, 75% to 90% of them singletons. The CDR3 has 14 residues. Trimming removed 1 base from V and 2 bases from J, with 6 bases in between. Germline values: CDR1 LNHNV, CDR2 YYDKDF (reference sequence). Specimen: CD4+ or CD8+ T cells sorted from blood, collected in a trial of the OX40 agonist ivuxolimab. The chain joins TRBV15 to TRBJ2-1; D is uncertain. The receptor was isolated from an adult with an advanced solid tumor such as melanoma, head and neck, liver or kidney cancer. The CDR3 region has the DNA TGTGCCACCAGCAGAGTGCTCGCCTACAATGAGCAGTTCTTC. This translates into CATSRVLAYNEQFF.